This TCR beta chain originates from a study of cytomegalovirus exposure and HLA in healthy donors. About the research overall: An analysis done earlier identified 95 million to 140 million unique TCR beta sequences from 200 million or so T cells. Researchers found that roughly 81% of under 450 genotyped donors fell within the Caucasian-associated ancestry cluster. Study results and limitations: Among TCR beta chains, those listed as cytomegalovirus-associated numbered 164. For most subjects, TCR beta sequences were reported to predict HLA-A and HLA-B alleles with accuracy.

PCR primers comprised 60 Vbeta and 13 Jbeta primers. TCRdb's table, derived via immunoSEQ multiplex PCR, lists solely in-frame clones and lacks some. This table has approximately 170,000 clones, almost 75% appearing once. The germline CDR1 and CDR2 sequences are SQVTM and ANQGSEA. The germline V and J ends were trimmed by 6 bases and 3 bases, with 15 bases remaining between them. CDR3 size: 14 residues. A note on this clone: Its antigen remains unidentified.

The chain is built from TRBV29-1 and TRBJ2-1; D is unclear. The sequence was collected from a woman aged 18-35 years in good health and CMV-seropositive. What was sequenced was PBMCs. This chain's CDR3 is CSVLTGSSYNEQFF. The CDR3 region has the DNA TGCAGCGTCCTGACTGGATCAAGCTACAATGAGCAGTTCTTC.